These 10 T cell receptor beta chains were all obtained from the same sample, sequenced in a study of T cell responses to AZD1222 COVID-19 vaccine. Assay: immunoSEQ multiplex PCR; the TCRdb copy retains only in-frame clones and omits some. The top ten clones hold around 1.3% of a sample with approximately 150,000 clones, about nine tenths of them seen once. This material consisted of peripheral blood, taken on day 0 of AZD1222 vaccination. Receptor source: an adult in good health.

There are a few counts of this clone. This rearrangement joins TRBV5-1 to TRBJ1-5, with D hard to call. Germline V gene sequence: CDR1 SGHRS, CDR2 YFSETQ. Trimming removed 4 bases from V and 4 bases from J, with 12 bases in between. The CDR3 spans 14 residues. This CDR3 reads CASSLNAGNQPQHF. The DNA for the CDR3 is TGCGCCAGCAGCCTAAATGCGGGTAATCAGCCCCAGCATTTT.

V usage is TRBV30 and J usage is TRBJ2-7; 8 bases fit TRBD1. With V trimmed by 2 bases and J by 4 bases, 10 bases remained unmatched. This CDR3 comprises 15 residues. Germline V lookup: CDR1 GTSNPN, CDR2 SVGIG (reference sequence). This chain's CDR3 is CAWSPNDRGGYEQYF. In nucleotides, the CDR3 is TGTGCCTGGAGTCCTAACGACAGGGGCGGTTACGAGCAGTACTTC.

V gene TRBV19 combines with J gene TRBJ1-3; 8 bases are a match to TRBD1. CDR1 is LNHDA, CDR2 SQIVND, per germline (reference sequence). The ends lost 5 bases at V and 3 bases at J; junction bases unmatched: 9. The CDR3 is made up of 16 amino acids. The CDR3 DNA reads TGTGCCAGTAGTGCCCGGACAGGGAGCGGTGGAAACACCATATATTTT. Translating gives CASSARTGSGGNTIYF.

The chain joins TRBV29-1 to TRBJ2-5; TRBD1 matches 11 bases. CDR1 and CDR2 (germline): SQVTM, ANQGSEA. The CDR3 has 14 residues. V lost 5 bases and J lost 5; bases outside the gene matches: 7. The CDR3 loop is CSVYADRGRETQYF. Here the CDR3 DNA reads TGCAGCGTTTATGCGGACAGGGGGCGGGAGACCCAGTACTTC.

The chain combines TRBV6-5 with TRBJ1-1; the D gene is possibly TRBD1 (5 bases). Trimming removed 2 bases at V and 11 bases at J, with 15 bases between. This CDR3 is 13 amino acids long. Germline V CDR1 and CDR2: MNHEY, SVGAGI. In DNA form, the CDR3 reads TGTGCCAGCAGTTACCATCCCGGGACTTATGCTTTCTTT. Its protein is CASSYHPGTYAFF.

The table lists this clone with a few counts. This CDR3 is CASSVATGVYGYTF. The CDR3 DNA reads as TGTGCCAGCAGCGTAGCGACAGGGGTCTATGGCTACACCTTC. V usage is TRBV9 and J usage is TRBJ1-2; TRBD1 matches 8 bases. CDR3 length equals 14 residues. CDR1 is SGDLS and CDR2 is YYNGEE in the germline V gene. V shed 0 bases, J shed 4 bases, and the junction held 2 bases outside the gene matches. Supplemented by reference TRBV9 and TRBJ1-2, the full variable domain reads DSGVTQTPKHLITATGQRVTLRCSPRSGDLSVYWYQQSLDQGLQFLIQYYNGEERAKGNILERFSAQQFPDLHSELNLSSLELGDSALYFCASSVATGVYGYTFGSGTRLTVV.

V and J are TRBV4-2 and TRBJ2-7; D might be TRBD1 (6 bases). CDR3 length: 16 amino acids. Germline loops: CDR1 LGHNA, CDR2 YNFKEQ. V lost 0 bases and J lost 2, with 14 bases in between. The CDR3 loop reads CASSQDFSGTTYEQYF. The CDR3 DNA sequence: TGTGCCAGCAGCCAAGACTTTTCCGGGACAACCTACGAGCAGTACTTC.

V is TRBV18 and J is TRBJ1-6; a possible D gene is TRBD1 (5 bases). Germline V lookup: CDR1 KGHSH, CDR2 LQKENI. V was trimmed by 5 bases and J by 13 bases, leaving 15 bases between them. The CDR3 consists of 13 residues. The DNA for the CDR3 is TGTGCCAGCTCAGCGGGAGGGGTAGGGCCCCTCCACTTT. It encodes CASSAGGVGPLHF.

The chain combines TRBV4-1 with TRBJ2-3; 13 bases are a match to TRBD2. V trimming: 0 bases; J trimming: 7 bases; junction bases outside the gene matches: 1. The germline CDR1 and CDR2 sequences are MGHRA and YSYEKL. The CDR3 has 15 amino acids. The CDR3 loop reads CASSQELAGGHTQYF. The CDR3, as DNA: TGCGCCAGCAGCCAAGAACTAGCGGGGGGGCATACGCAGTATTTT.

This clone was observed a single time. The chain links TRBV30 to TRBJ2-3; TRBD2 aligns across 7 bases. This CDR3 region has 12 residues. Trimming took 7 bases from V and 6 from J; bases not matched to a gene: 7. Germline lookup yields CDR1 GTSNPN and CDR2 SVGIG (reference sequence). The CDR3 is CASWGGVDTQYF. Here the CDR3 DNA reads TGTGCCTCTTGGGGGGGGGTGGATACGCAGTATTTT.